This T cell receptor (beta chain) was obtained from a study of T cells in localized non-small cell lung cancer. Profiled with immunoSEQ multiplex PCR; TCRdb holds only in-frame clones, not every one. The sample has 2,000 to 3,000 clones, less than 50% seen once; the top ten hold roughly a tenth. By proportion, this clone is medium-sized. There are 14 residues in the CDR3. Trimming removed 4 bases from V and 3 bases from J, with 14 bases in between. Looked up from germline, CDR1 is SGDLS and CDR2 is YYNGEE. The chain has TRBV9 and TRBJ2-7; D unclear. The sequenced sample was lung tumor tissue, obtained before any cancer treatment. The source of this sequence is a male donor older than 55 with stage II squamous cell lung carcinoma. The CDR3 loop reads CASSSYSDYYEQYF. The CDR3 coding sequence is TGTGCCAGCAGCTCTTACAGCGATTACTACGAGCAGTACTTC.